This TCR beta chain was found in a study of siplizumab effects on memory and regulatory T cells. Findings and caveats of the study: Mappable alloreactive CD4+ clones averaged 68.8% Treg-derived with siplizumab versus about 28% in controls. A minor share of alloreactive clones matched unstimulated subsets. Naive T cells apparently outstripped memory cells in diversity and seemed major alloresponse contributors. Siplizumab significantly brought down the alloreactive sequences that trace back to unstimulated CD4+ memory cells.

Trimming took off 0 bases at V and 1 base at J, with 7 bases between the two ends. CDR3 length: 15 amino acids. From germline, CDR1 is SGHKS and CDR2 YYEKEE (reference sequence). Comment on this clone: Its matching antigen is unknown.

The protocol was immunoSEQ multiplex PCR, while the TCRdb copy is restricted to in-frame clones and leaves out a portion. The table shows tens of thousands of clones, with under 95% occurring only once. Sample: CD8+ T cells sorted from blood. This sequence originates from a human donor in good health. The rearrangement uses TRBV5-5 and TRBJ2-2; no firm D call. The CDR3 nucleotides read TGTGCCAGCAGCTTGGCCGGGCTGAACACCGGGGAGCTGTTTTTT. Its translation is CASSLAGLNTGELFF.